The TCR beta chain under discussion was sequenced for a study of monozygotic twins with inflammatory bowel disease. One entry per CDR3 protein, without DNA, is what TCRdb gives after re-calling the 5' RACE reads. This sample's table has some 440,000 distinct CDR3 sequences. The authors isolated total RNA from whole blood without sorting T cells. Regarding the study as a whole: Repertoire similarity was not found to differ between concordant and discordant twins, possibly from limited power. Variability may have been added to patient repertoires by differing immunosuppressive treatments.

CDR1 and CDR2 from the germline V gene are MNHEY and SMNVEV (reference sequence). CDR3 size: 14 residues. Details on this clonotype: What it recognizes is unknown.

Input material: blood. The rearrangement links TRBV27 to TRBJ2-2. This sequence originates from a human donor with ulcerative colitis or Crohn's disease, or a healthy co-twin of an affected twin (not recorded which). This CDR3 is CACRHLPNTGELFF.